This TCR beta chain was profiled in a study of high-grade serous ovarian cancer treatment subgroups. The wider study: Mean per sample: about 14,000 reads, several thousand unique TCR beta rearrangements. Overall study findings and caveats: CDR1 and CDR2 were left unanalyzed; analyses focused on CDR3.

Tumor tissue was taken before any definitive surgery or chemotherapy was given. Points on this clone: No antigen is known for it.

The protocol was immunoSEQ multiplex PCR, while the TCRdb copy is restricted to in-frame clones and leaves out a portion. Found here are about 6,800 clones, approximately 85% of them singletons; the top ten hold roughly 6.3%. The sample comprised tumor tissue. This clonotype was sampled from a human donor with high-grade serous ovarian cancer.

For the CDR3, the DNA is TGTGCCAGCAGTGAACAGGGTTGGCCTTATGGCTACACCTTC. As protein: CASSEQGWPYGYTF. V gene TRBV6-1 combines with J gene TRBJ1-2; TRBD1 is a possible D gene (5 bases). Per the germline V gene, CDR1 is MNHNS and CDR2 is SASEGT. The CDR3 consists of 14 residues. V was trimmed by 2 bases and J by 5 bases, leaving 12 bases between them.